Presented here are 23 T cell receptor beta chains from one specimen sequenced in a study of T cells in narcolepsy. These receptors lack a known antigen. Only in-frame clones appear in the TCRdb table, and some are missing; sequencing was by immunoSEQ multiplex PCR. The data contain under 2,500 clones, around a quarter of them seen just once; the ten biggest clones take up 19%. The sequenced sample consisted of cultured CD4+ T cells from cerebrospinal fluid. These receptors were obtained from a human donor with narcolepsy.

Notes on this clone: This sequence is one base from a far larger clone and is likely a read error. The CDR3 here is CASSRTPGQGVTNYGYTF. CDR3 nucleotides: TGTGCCAGCAGCCGGACCCCGGGACAGGGCGTTACTAACTATGGCTACACCTTC. The gene calls are TRBV5-5 and TRBJ1-2; TRBD1 aligns across 9 bases. Trimming took 4 bases from V and 0 from J; bases not matched to a gene: 13. The length of the CDR3 is 18 residues. Germline CDR1 and CDR2: SGHKS and YYEKEE (reference sequence).

This clone was counted only a few times. A read error may be the cause here, since a much bigger clone is one base away. The chain is built from TRBV28 and TRBJ2-7; possible D gene TRBD2, 5 bases. Germline-derived CDR1 and CDR2 are MDHEN and SYDVKM. The CDR3 sequence is 14 residues long. Here the CDR3 reads CANSFTGNRVEQYF. The DNA for the CDR3 is TGTGCCAACAGTTTTACGGGGAACCGAGTCGAGCAGTACTTC.

The chain couples TRBV7-3 to TRBJ1-6, with D perhaps matching TRBD1 (5 bases). Trimming took off 1 base at V and 3 bases at J, with 7 bases between the two ends. CDR3 length: 15 amino acids. Per germline, CDR1 SGHTA and CDR2 FQGTGA. The CDR3 bases are TGTGCCAGCAGCTTAAGGGGGAACTATAATTCACCCCTCCACTTT. This translates into CASSLRGNYNSPLHF.

As regards this clone: A read error may explain this, as a much larger clone is one base away. V usage is TRBV5-2 and J usage is TRBJ2-3. TRBV5-2 is a documented pseudogene. The CDR3 is made up of 15 amino acids. The CDR3 nucleotides read TGTGCCAGCAGCGTCCAGGGGGGGAACACAGATACGCAGTATTTT. It yields the protein CASSVQGGNTDTQYF.

A few counts support this clone. With a much larger clone just one base away, this may be a read error. This CDR3 is CPSSARGVRGEKLFF. Written as DNA, the CDR3 is TGTCCCAGCAGCGCACGGGGGGTCCGGGGTGAAAAACTGTTTTTT. The chain recombines TRBV9 with TRBJ1-4, with a possible D match to TRBD1 (5 bases). Germline-derived CDR1 and CDR2 are SGDLS and YYNGEE. The CDR3 runs to 15 residues.

Remarks on this clone: It is likely a read error: a sequence one base away is far more abundant. The J gene is TRBJ2-7, the V gene TRBV9, with a possible D match to TRBD2 (6 bases). The CDR3 extends over 14 amino acids. V was cut by 2 bases and J by 3 bases, with 12 bases left in between. CDR1 is SGDLS, CDR2 YYNGEE, per germline. The CDR3 reads CASSVGLGGYEQYF. CDR3 nucleotide sequence: TGTGCCAGCAGCGTGGGACTGGGGGGCTACGAGCAGTACTTC. Using reference TRBV9 and TRBJ2-7 for the parts outside the CDR3, the full variable domain is DSGVTQTPKHLITATGQRVTLRCSPRSGDLSVYWYQQSLDQGLQFLIQYYNGEERAKGNILERFSAQQFPDLHSELNLSSLELGDSALYFCASSVGLGGYEQYFGPGTRLTVT.

J is TRBJ2-2 and V is TRBV7-2; no clear D gene. Germline CDR1 reads SGHTA; CDR2 reads FQGNSA. This CDR3 has 13 amino acids. V lost 4 bases, J lost 6 bases, and 9 bases lay in between. The DNA of the CDR3 is TGTGCCAGCAGCTCGCAGGCGGCCGGGGAGCTGTTTTTT. It is translated as CASSSQAAGELFF.

This clone ranks as medium-sized (0.01 to 0.1%). The J gene is TRBJ1-6, the V gene TRBV18, with a tentative D call TRBD1 (5 bases). Deletions cut 6 bases from V and 8 bases from J, with 17 bases between. This CDR3 comprises 15 residues. Germline assignment: CDR1 KGHSH and CDR2 LQKENI. CDR3 sequence: CASSLARGSDSPLHF. As DNA, the CDR3 is TGTGCCAGCTCCCTCGCGCGGGGGAGCGATTCACCCCTCCACTTT.

Regarding this clone: Only one base separates this from a far larger clonotype, so it likely reflects a read error. J is TRBJ1-1 and V is TRBV10-3; D gene uncertain. This CDR3 comprises 13 residues. Germline V gene data show CDR1 as ENHRY and CDR2 as SYGVKD. V lost 6 bases and J 7 bases, leaving 15 bases between the germline ends. CDR3 amino acids: CAISREGFGEAFF. The CDR3 bases are TGTGCCATCAGCCGTGAGGGTTTCGGTGAAGCTTTCTTT.

The genes are TRBV7-9 and TRBJ2-1; D is undetermined. Trimming took 6 bases from V and 5 from J, leaving 5 bases between them. Germline values: CDR1 SEHNR, CDR2 FQNEAQ (reference sequence). This CDR3 has 11 residues. The CDR3 DNA sequence: TGTGCCAGCAGTTACGACAATGAGCAGTTCTTC. This codes for CASSYDNEQFF.

The chain couples TRBV7-6 to TRBJ1-2; D not resolved. CDR1 SGHVS and CDR2 FNYEAQ come from the germline V gene. The CDR3 consists of 13 residues. V was cut by 3 bases and J by 3 bases, with 8 bases left in between. CDR3 nucleotide sequence: TGTGCCAGCAGCTTCGGACTAGACTATGGCTACACCTTC. It encodes CASSFGLDYGYTF.

This chain connects TRBV7-7 to TRBJ2-2, with 9 bases that match TRBD2. The germline V gene encodes CDR1 SSHAT and CDR2 FNYEAQ (reference sequence). This CDR3 contains 18 residues. V shed 5 bases, J shed 3 bases, and the junction held 13 bases outside the gene matches. DNA for the CDR3: TGTGCCAGCAGCCCCAGACCGGCGGGGGGGCGGGACACCGGGGAGCTGTTTTTT. Translation: CASSPRPAGGRDTGELFF.

There are a few counts of this clone. The V gene is TRBV6-9, the J gene TRBJ2-5, with a possible D match to TRBD2 (5 bases). The CDR3 is made up of 12 amino acids. Per the germline V gene, CDR1 is MNHGY and CDR2 is SVAAGI. With 2 bases removed from V and 12 bases from J, the gap between germline ends came to 13 bases. CDR3 loop: CASSYKGVGEYF. CDR3 nucleotide sequence: TGTGCCAGCAGTTATAAGGGAGTCGGGGAGTACTTC.

The chain recombines TRBV27 with TRBJ2-3; no firm D call. The germline V gene has CDR1 MNHEY and CDR2 SMNVEV (reference sequence). The CDR3 spans 13 residues. The V end lost 1 base, the J end lost 5 bases, and 7 bases lay between the germline ends. The CDR3 coding sequence is TGTGCCAGCAGTTTATTAGTGGAAGATACGCAGTATTTT. It is translated as CASSLLVEDTQYF.

The gene calls are TRBV5-1 and TRBJ1-4, with a tentative D call TRBD1 (6 bases). Germline V CDR1 and CDR2: SGHRS, YFSETQ. V lost 4 bases, J lost 8 bases, and 18 bases lay in between. The CDR3 totals 15 residues. The CDR3: CASSQDFRGNEKLFF. The CDR3 nucleotides are TGCGCCAGCAGCCAAGATTTCAGGGGTAACGAAAAACTGTTTTTT. Full variable domain (outside the CDR3, taken from reference TRBV5-1 and TRBJ1-4): KAGVTQTPRYLIKTRGQQVTLSCSPISGHRSVSWYQQTPGQGLQFLFEYFSETQRNKGNFPGRFSGRQFSNSRSEMNVSTLELGDSALYLCASSQDFRGNEKLFFGSGTQLSVL.

The chain has TRBV5-5 and TRBJ1-2, with TRBD1 identical over 7 bases. V lost 2 bases to trimming and J lost 10 bases; unmatched junction nucleotides: 11. The CDR3 is 14 amino acids. Germline CDR1 and CDR2: SGHKS and YYEKEE (reference sequence). The CDR3 region is CASSLGGRDTDYTF. CDR3 coding DNA: TGTGCCAGCAGCTTAGGGGGCCGGGACACTGACTACACCTTC.

This chain connects TRBV7-9 to TRBJ2-3; no clear D gene. V lost 4 bases and J lost 4, with 6 bases in between. The CDR3 runs to 12 residues. Germline CDR1 is SEHNR and CDR2 is FQNEAQ (reference sequence). The CDR3 protein is CASSSDSDTQYF. The CDR3 bases are TGTGCCAGCAGCTCCGATTCAGATACGCAGTATTTT.

With respect to this clone: Given a far larger clone just one base away, this is likely a sequencing read error. This sample also contains other DNA sequences that code for the same CDR3. The rearrangement links TRBV5-1 to TRBJ2-1; D unresolved. Germline CDR1 SGHRS, CDR2 YFSETQ. The length of the CDR3 is 14 residues. The CDR3, as DNA: TGCGCCAGCAGCGCAGGCTCATCCTACAATGAACAGTTCTTC. As protein: CASSAGSSYNEQFF.

The J gene is TRBJ1-1, the V gene TRBV7-9; a weak D match, TRBD1 (5 bases). Germline V lookup: CDR1 SEHNR, CDR2 FQNEAQ (reference sequence). CDR3 length: 13 residues. V was cut by 3 bases and J by 6 bases, with 11 bases left in between. The CDR3 spells CASSLDWGPEAFF. The DNA of the CDR3 is TGTGCCAGCAGCTTGGATTGGGGCCCTGAAGCTTTCTTT.

Concerning this clone itself: A much larger clonotype is one base distant, so this may be a read error. This chain connects TRBV29-1 to TRBJ2-2, with D perhaps matching TRBD1 (6 bases). The CDR3 spans 13 residues. Looked up from germline, CDR1 is SQVTM and CDR2 is ANQGSEA. CDR3 protein: CSVETGGTGEPFF. The CDR3 DNA follows: TGCAGCGTTGAGACTGGGGGCACCGGGGAGCCGTTTTTT.

Relative to its sample, this clone is large (0.1 to 1%). Other DNA sequences from this sample encode an identical CDR3 as well. The chain joins TRBV5-1 to TRBJ1-2; 9 bases agree with TRBD1. In germline, CDR1 is SGHRS, CDR2 YFSETQ. The CDR3 has 17 residues. Trimming removed 2 bases from V and 2 bases from J; junction bases left unmatched: 10. The CDR3, as DNA: TGCGCCAGCAGCTTATTGTGGGGGACAGGGAGGAACTATGGCTACACCTTC. This encodes CASSLLWGTGRNYGYTF.

The rearrangement uses TRBV11-3 and TRBJ2-7; TRBD1 or TRBD2 may be the D gene (6 bases each). The CDR3 totals 13 residues. Germline loops: CDR1 SGHNT, CDR2 YENEEA. With 4 bases removed from V and 6 bases from J, the gap between germline ends came to 13 bases. CDR3 nucleotides: TGTGCCAGCAGCTCGGTCAGGGGAGGCGAGCAGTACTTC. This gives the protein CASSSVRGGEQYF.

By proportion, this clone is large. J is TRBJ2-7 and V is TRBV7-8, with TRBD2 identical over 11 bases. CDR1 is SGHVS, CDR2 FQNEAQ, per germline. The V segment lost 1 base and the J segment 3 bases; nucleotides outside the gene matches: 2. This CDR3 is built from 15 residues. CDR3 protein: CASSLGLAGNYEQYF. The CDR3 nucleotides are TGTGCCAGCAGCTTAGGACTAGCGGGGAACTACGAGCAGTACTTC.